The present entry profiles one T cell receptor beta chain with its context. This CDR3 comprises 12 residues. Trimming took off 4 bases at V and 6 bases at J, with 8 bases between the two ends. Germline CDR1 SGHTA, CDR2 FQGNSA. The sample belongs to a study of T cell repertoires in cytomegalovirus infection. MiXCR was run by TCRdb on the reads, yielding one entry per CDR3 protein. Here the sample spans 250,000 to 300,000 distinct CDR3 sequences, about a quarter being singletons. Sequencing was performed on PBMCs. The origin of this receptor is a human donor in good health (CMV status not recorded). Some clones in this sample may be carry-over from other donors' samples. This rearrangement joins TRBV7-2 to TRBJ2-3; no definite D call. The CDR3: CASSSTWDTQYF. CDR3 in DNA: TGTGCCAGCAGCTCGACCTGGGATACGCAGTATTTT.